A single sample gave rise to the 29 T cell receptor beta chains below, sequenced in a study of blood T cell repertoires in COVID-19. Clones were read by immunoSEQ multiplex PCR, and TCRdb kept only the in-frame ones, dropping some. The repertoire holds about 280,000 clones, with around nine tenths as singletons. The sequencing sample was made of peripheral blood. The receptors shown here come from a young woman with COVID-19, enrolled during active disease.

The rearrangement links TRBV7-9 to TRBJ1-3, with 8 bases matching TRBD1. CDR1 and CDR2 (germline): SEHNR, FQNEAQ (reference sequence). Germline trimming cut 5 bases from V and 3 bases from J; bases unmatched to any gene: 6. The CDR3 length is 15 residues. CDR3 in amino acids: CASSVQGAGGNTIYF. The CDR3 coding sequence is TGTGCCAGCAGCGTGCAGGGGGCGGGTGGAAACACCATATATTTT.

The CDR3 bases are TGTGCCAGCAGCTCCACTACAGGGATGAACACTGAAGCTTTCTTT. Translating it yields CASSSTTGMNTEAFF. The V gene is TRBV7-9, the J gene TRBJ1-1; the D gene is possibly TRBD1 (6 bases). V was pared by 4 bases and J by 0 bases, with 12 bases between. Looked up from germline, CDR1 is SEHNR and CDR2 is FQNEAQ (reference sequence). The length of the CDR3 is 15 residues.

This chain connects TRBV2 to TRBJ1-6; 10 nucleotides agree with TRBD1. J lost 4 bases, V lost 3 bases, and 3 bases had no gene match. From germline, CDR1 is SNHLY and CDR2 FYNNEI. This CDR3 region has 16 residues. CDR3 sequence (DNA): TGTGCCAGCAGTGAGAGGACAGGGGGATATAATTCACCCCTCCACTTT. As protein: CASSERTGGYNSPLHF.

V is TRBV21-1 and J is TRBJ2-1; the table's D call TRBD1 went unverified against the DNA. TRBV21-1 is reported as a pseudogene. The length of the CDR3 is 17 residues. CDR3 sequence (DNA): TGTGCCAGCAGCTCCCCTTCAGACAGGTACCCCGGCAATGAGCAGTTCTTC. This encodes CASSSPSDRYPGNEQFF.

The chain employs TRBV4-1 and TRBJ2-7; 9 nucleotides agree with TRBD1. This CDR3 comprises 15 residues. CDR1 and CDR2 from the germline V gene are MGHRA and YSYEKL. V dropped 3 bases and J dropped 5; count of bases not matched to a gene: 8. In DNA, the CDR3 is TGCGCCAGCAGCCAGGGGACAGGGTTGTCCCACGAGCAGTACTTC. Amino acid sequence: CASSQGTGLSHEQYF.

The chain recombines TRBV30 with TRBJ2-3, with D possibly being TRBD1 or TRBD2 (5 bases each). Deletions cut 5 bases from V and 4 bases from J, with 13 bases between. The V gene's germline CDR1 is GTSNPN and CDR2 SVGIG (reference sequence). This CDR3 spans 13 amino acids. Here the CDR3 reads CAWGTGGPDTQYF. The CDR3 DNA sequence: TGTGCCTGGGGGACGGGCGGGCCAGATACGCAGTATTTT.

V and J are TRBV7-9 and TRBJ1-1, with no clear D. The CDR3 runs to 12 residues. With 1 base removed from V and 3 bases from J, the gap between germline ends came to 3 bases. CDR1 and CDR2 (germline): SEHNR, FQNEAQ (reference sequence). CDR3 DNA: TGTGCCAGCAGCTTAGTAGACACTGAAGCTTTCTTT. It translates to CASSLVDTEAFF.

The chain recombines TRBV5-6 with TRBJ1-5; D possibly corresponds to TRBD1 (5 bases). CDR1 is SGHDT and CDR2 is YYEEEE in the germline V gene. V shed 3 bases and J shed 1 base, with 11 bases lying between them. There are 15 residues in the CDR3. For the CDR3, the DNA is TGTGCCAGCAGCTGGGGGGGTCTCAGCAATCAGCCCCAGCATTTT. It specifies CASSWGGLSNQPQHF.

This clone was found once. The genes are TRBV19 and TRBJ2-1; TRBD2 matches 7 bases. The length of the CDR3 is 15 residues. Germline loops: CDR1 LNHDA, CDR2 SQIVND (reference sequence). The V and J ends lost 7 bases and 3 bases, in that order; junction bases with no gene match: 9. CDR3 bases: TGTGCCAGTAAATCCACCCCTAGCGGCTACAATGAGCAGTTCTTC. Translation: CASKSTPSGYNEQFF.

This chain's CDR3 is CASSLLAGIGTQYF. The CDR3, as DNA: TGTGCCAGCAGTTTACTCGCAGGGATCGGGACCCAGTACTTC. V gene TRBV27 combines with J gene TRBJ2-5, with a tentative D call TRBD1 (5 bases). V lost 2 bases and J 7 bases, leaving 14 bases between the germline ends. Per germline, CDR1 MNHEY and CDR2 SMNVEV (reference sequence). This CDR3 has 14 residues.

The chain employs TRBV2 and TRBJ2-5; D may be TRBD2 (7 bases). CDR3 size: 15 residues. V lost 3 bases and J 4 bases, leaving 15 bases between the germline ends. Germline-derived CDR1 and CDR2 are SNHLY and FYNNEI. CDR3 bases: TGTGCCAGCAGTGATCCTGGCGGGGGCGGAGAGACCCAGTACTTC. Residues: CASSDPGGGGETQYF.

The chain is built from TRBV5-6 and TRBJ2-1; 9 bases are a match to TRBD2. J was trimmed by 8 bases and V by 5 bases; bases with no gene match: 11. This CDR3 is 15 amino acids long. Germline CDR1 and CDR2: SGHDT and YYEEEE. The CDR3 region is CASSIAGGELHEQFF. The CDR3 region has the DNA TGTGCCAGCAGTATTGCGGGGGGGGAACTACATGAGCAGTTCTTC.

The chain uses TRBV7-8 and TRBJ1-4; weak D call: TRBD1 (6 bases). CDR1 and CDR2 (germline): SGHVS, FQNEAQ. The CDR3 consists of 15 residues. Trimming took off 5 bases at V and 7 bases at J, with 17 bases between the two ends. For the CDR3, the DNA is TGTGCCAGCAGCCCCTGGGGGGGCGGAAGTGAAAAACTGTTTTTT. Protein sequence: CASSPWGGGSEKLFF.

This chain uses TRBV2 with TRBJ1-2, with D possibly TRBD1 on 6 matching bases. The CDR3 totals 14 residues. V was shortened by 8 bases and J by 3 bases, with 16 bases between the two germline ends. Germline V gene data show CDR1 as SNHLY and CDR2 as FYNNEI. The CDR3, as DNA: TGTGCCAGCTCGCGAAGGGGGAGGGACTATGGCTACACCTTC. Its translation is CASSRRGRDYGYTF.

V is TRBV2 and J is TRBJ1-1, with D uncertain. Germline-derived CDR1 and CDR2 are SNHLY and FYNNEI. Trimming shortened V by 6 bases and J by 7 bases, and 9 bases separated the two germline ends. This CDR3 spans 11 amino acids. The CDR3 loop reads CASREMGEAFF. CDR3 DNA sequence: TGTGCCAGCAGGGAGATGGGTGAAGCTTTCTTT.

Worth noting for this clone: Within the sample, other DNA sequences also encode this same CDR3. The J gene is TRBJ1-5, the V gene TRBV27; the D is unclear. CDR1 MNHEY and CDR2 SMNVEV come from the germline V gene (reference sequence). CDR3 length equals 13 residues. Trimming took off 2 bases at V and 5 bases at J, with 7 bases between the two ends. This chain's CDR3 is CASSLGGDQPQHF. The CDR3 region has the DNA TGTGCCAGCAGTTTAGGCGGAGATCAGCCCCAGCATTTT.

The V call is TRBV5-1, the J call TRBJ2-1, with D possibly being TRBD2 (5 bases). The V end was cut by 0 bases, the J end by 4 bases, with 14 bases between. Germline CDR1 is SGHRS and CDR2 is YFSETQ. The CDR3 consists of 16 residues. CDR3 sequence: CASSLASGGGYNEQFF. The CDR3 region has the DNA TGCGCCAGCAGCTTGGCCTCGGGCGGAGGATACAATGAGCAGTTCTTC.

J is TRBJ2-7 and V is TRBV2; TRBD2 aligns across 15 bases. V shed 6 bases, J shed 0 bases, and the junction held 9 bases outside the gene matches. The germline V gene encodes CDR1 SNHLY and CDR2 FYNNEI. The CDR3 is 18 amino acids. This CDR3 reads CASRGLAGGRFSSYEQYF. In DNA, the CDR3 is TGTGCCAGCAGGGGACTAGCGGGGGGTCGATTCAGCTCCTACGAGCAGTACTTC.

The J gene is TRBJ2-3, the V gene TRBV4-1, with 10 bases fitting TRBD2. V lost 0 bases, J lost 4 bases, and 7 bases stayed unmatched. Germline V gene sequence: CDR1 MGHRA, CDR2 YSYEKL. The CDR3 length is 17 residues. The CDR3 DNA sequence: TGCGCCAGCAGCCAAGATGGTAGCGGGGGGTTCGCAGATACGCAGTATTTT. This gives the protein CASSQDGSGGFADTQYF.

This clone showed up just once. The chain recombines TRBV6-5 with TRBJ2-3, with 7 bases that match TRBD2. Germline trimming cut 10 bases from V and 3 bases from J; bases unmatched to any gene: 13. CDR1 and CDR2 (germline): MNHEY, SVGAGI. The CDR3 is made up of 15 amino acids. The CDR3 bases are TGTGCCACAGCCTCTCTAGCGGCCGGGACAGATACGCAGTATTTT. Translation: CATASLAAGTDTQYF.

The chain has TRBV3-1 (or the pseudogene TRBV3-2) and TRBJ2-5; D is undetermined. Between the trimmed V and J ends, which lost 8 bases and 5 bases, there was a span of 9 bases. The CDR3 is made up of 11 amino acids. Germline V gene sequence: CDR1 LGHDT, CDR2 YNNKEL (reference sequence). The CDR3 loop reads CASVFGETQYF. Written as DNA, the CDR3 is TGTGCCAGCGTTTTCGGGGAGACCCAGTACTTC.

The chain recombines TRBV7-2 with TRBJ2-7; the match to TRBD2 covers 7 bases. This CDR3 is built from 14 residues. The V and J ends lost 5 bases and 2 bases, in that order; junction bases with no gene match: 6. The germline gives CDR1 SGHTA, CDR2 FQGNSA. The CDR3 nucleotides are TGTGCCAGCAGCCCCTGGGGGGGGACCTACGAGCAGTACTTC. Amino acid sequence: CASSPWGGTYEQYF.

The gene calls are TRBV3-1 (or the pseudogene TRBV3-2) and TRBJ1-2; D is perhaps TRBD1 (6 bases). Trimming shortened V by 3 bases and J by 4 bases, and 12 bases separated the two germline ends. CDR3 size: 14 residues. Germline CDR1 reads LGHDT; CDR2 reads YNNKEL (reference sequence). Here the CDR3 reads CASSQGAGPYGYTF. The CDR3 DNA is TGTGCCAGCAGCCAGGGGGCCGGCCCCTATGGCTACACCTTC.

V is TRBV5-6 and J is TRBJ1-1; the D is unclear. The CDR3 has 12 residues. Between the trimmed V and J ends, which lost 0 bases and 10 bases, there was a span of 10 bases. The V gene's germline CDR1 is SGHDT and CDR2 YYEEEE. CDR3 loop: CASSLGPRGAFF. The CDR3 nucleotides are TGTGCCAGCAGCTTGGGACCCCGAGGAGCTTTCTTT.

The J gene is TRBJ1-4, the V gene TRBV20-1; 8 bases agree with TRBD1. Germline CDR1 reads DFQATT; CDR2 reads SNEGSKA (reference sequence). The V gene end was trimmed by 3 bases and the J gene end by 8 bases; junction bases not matched to a gene: 11. This CDR3 is 15 amino acids long. The CDR3 DNA is TGCAGTGCTAGTTCCCTCGGACAGGGACTAGAAAAACTGTTTTTT. This encodes CSASSLGQGLEKLFF.

The chain combines TRBV28 with TRBJ2-7, with D hard to call. CDR1 MDHEN and CDR2 SYDVKM come from the germline V gene. Trimming removed 7 bases at V and 3 bases at J, with 7 bases between. The CDR3 loop spans 11 amino acids. DNA for the CDR3: TGTGCCAGCATCAGAAACTACGAGCAGTACTTC. It specifies CASIRNYEQYF. Together with reference TRBV28 and TRBJ2-7, the CDR3 gives the full variable domain: DVKVTQSSRYLVKRTGEKVFLECVQDMDHENMFWYRQDPGLGLRLIYFSYDVKMKEKGDIPEGYSVSREKKERFSLILESASTNQTSMYLCASIRNYEQYFGPGTRLTVT.

The chain has TRBV5-1 and TRBJ1-6; no clear D. The germline gives CDR1 SGHRS, CDR2 YFSETQ. Between the trimmed V and J ends, which lost 3 bases and 6 bases, there was a span of 19 bases. The length of the CDR3 is 17 residues. CDR3 in DNA: TGCGCCAGCAGCTCTCAACACGCCGGACGGGGTAATTCACCCCTCCACTTT. This codes for CASSSQHAGRGNSPLHF.

V gene TRBV28 combines with J gene TRBJ1-2; TRBD1 matches at 9 bases. With 3 bases clipped from V and 7 bases from J, the junction kept 9 bases outside the gene matches. The CDR3 sequence is 15 residues long. The germline gives CDR1 MDHEN, CDR2 SYDVKM. CDR3 DNA sequence: TGTGCCAGCAGTTTCTCACAGGGGGCTCTTTCTGGCTACACCTTC. This codes for CASSFSQGALSGYTF.

This chain links TRBV12-3 or TRBV12-4 with TRBJ2-1; no definite D call. This CDR3 comprises 10 residues. V gave up 6 bases and J gave up 5 bases, with 2 bases separating them. The CDR3 here is CASSNNEQFF. The CDR3 DNA reads TGTGCCAGCAGCAACAATGAGCAGTTCTTC.